The 17 T cell receptor beta chains presented below share a single source sample, sequenced in a study of cytotoxic CD8 clonotypes in ibrutinib-treated CLL. The protocol was immunoSEQ multiplex PCR, while the TCRdb copy is restricted to in-frame clones and leaves out a portion. This sample carries approximately 170,000 clones, approximately 90% of them seen once, and the ten largest clones take more than 2.5%. This sample comprised PBMCs, obtained at disease progression, from a patient treated with ibrutinib. Receptors were obtained from a human donor with chronic lymphocytic leukemia.

V gene TRBV5-4 combines with J gene TRBJ2-1; 7 bases are a match to TRBD2. The V segment lost 4 bases and the J segment 9 bases; nucleotides outside the gene matches: 10. The CDR3 has 14 residues. The germline gives CDR1 SGHNT, CDR2 YYREEE (reference sequence). The CDR3 DNA follows: TGTGCCAGCAGCCGCGCGGGGACGGGAGGTGAGCAGTTCTTC. As protein: CASSRAGTGGEQFF.

The chain combines TRBV4-2 with TRBJ2-7; 11 positions agree with TRBD2. This CDR3 spans 16 amino acids. J gave up 6 bases and V 0 bases, and 7 bases lay outside the gene matches. Germline CDR1 and CDR2: LGHNA and YNFKEQ. CDR3 sequence reads: CASSQDVGLAGGEQYF. The CDR3 region has the DNA TGTGCCAGCAGCCAAGATGTCGGGCTAGCGGGAGGCGAGCAGTACTTC.

The V call is TRBV28, the J call TRBJ1-1, with a possible D match to TRBD1 (5 bases). CDR3 size: 14 residues. Germline V gene data show CDR1 as MDHEN and CDR2 as SYDVKM. Trimming stripped 6 bases from V and 1 base from J, with 12 bases between. The CDR3: CASSPHRTNTEAFF. CDR3 DNA: TGTGCCAGCAGCCCTCACAGGACGAACACTGAAGCTTTCTTT.

The gene calls are TRBV5-1 and TRBJ2-7; the match to TRBD2 covers 12 bases. Germline V gene data show CDR1 as SGHRS and CDR2 as YFSETQ. This CDR3 spans 15 amino acids. V was pared by 7 bases and J by 4 bases, with 9 bases of the junction left unmatched. The CDR3: CASCPGTSGSYEQYF. As DNA, the CDR3 is TGCGCCAGCTGCCCTGGGACTAGCGGGTCTTACGAGCAGTACTTC.

This clone was seen once. The chain uses TRBV7-9 and TRBJ2-5; the match to TRBD1 covers 7 bases. V was pared by 4 bases and J by 1 base, with 15 bases of the junction left unmatched. CDR1 is SEHNR and CDR2 is FQNEAQ in the germline V gene (reference sequence). This CDR3 spans 18 amino acids. CDR3 protein: CASSSGRLGQKPQETQYF. CDR3 nucleotides: TGTGCCAGCAGCTCGGGCCGACTGGGACAGAAGCCCCAAGAGACCCAGTACTTC.

The CDR3 sequence: CASSGQGFGYTF. Here the CDR3 DNA reads TGTGCCAGTAGTGGACAGGGGTTTGGCTACACCTTC. V is TRBV19 and J is TRBJ1-2; TRBD1 matches at 9 bases. The CDR3 runs to 12 residues. J lost 7 bases, V lost 5 bases, and 2 bases had no gene match. Germline CDR1 LNHDA, CDR2 SQIVND (reference sequence).

As DNA, the CDR3 is TGTGCCAGCAGCTTAGGAGCGGGAGGGCGTTCGGGTGAGACCCAGTACTTC. It encodes CASSLGAGGRSGETQYF. V and J are TRBV5-8 and TRBJ2-5, with 10 bases fitting TRBD2. This CDR3 comprises 17 residues. With V trimmed by 2 bases and J by 5 bases, 12 bases remained unmatched. Germline V CDR1 and CDR2: SGHTS, YDEGEE. The full variable domain, in which reference TRBV5-8 and TRBJ2-5 provide the parts outside the CDR3, is EAGVTQSPTHLIKTRGQQATLRCSPISGHTSVYWYQQALGLGLQFLLWYDEGEERNRGNFPPRFSGRQFPNYSSELNVNALELEDSALYLCASSLGAGGRSGETQYFGPGTRLLVL.

This chain joins TRBV7-2 and TRBJ2-1, with 14 bases identical to TRBD2. Germline trimming cut 0 bases from V and 2 bases from J; bases unmatched to any gene: 12. Germline CDR1 and CDR2: SGHTA and FQGNSA. The CDR3 consists of 21 residues. The CDR3: CASSLALAGTSGSSTYNEQFF. In nucleotides, the CDR3 is TGTGCCAGCAGCTTAGCGCTCGCCGGGACTAGCGGGAGCTCTACCTACAATGAGCAGTTCTTC.

The table lists this clone with a count of one. The chain is built from TRBV9 and TRBJ2-3, with D perhaps being TRBD1 or TRBD2 (5 bases each). The CDR3 loop spans 16 amino acids. The germline V gene encodes CDR1 SGDLS and CDR2 YYNGEE. The V end was cut by 2 bases, the J end by 3 bases, with 16 bases between. CDR3 residues: CASSVPGGRTTDTQYF. CDR3 nucleotide sequence: TGTGCCAGCAGCGTCCCCGGCGGGCGGACAACAGATACGCAGTATTTT.

The rearrangement joins TRBV12-1 to TRBJ1-2. TRBV12-1 is a listed pseudogene. This CDR3 comprises 16 residues. The CDR3: CASSFVFAEGCLGYTF. The CDR3 nucleotides read TGTGCCAGCAGCTTTGTATTTGCGGAAGGCTGTCTCGGCTACACCTTC.

The chain joins TRBV5-1 to TRBJ2-2; D not resolved. Germline values: CDR1 SGHRS, CDR2 YFSETQ. This CDR3 spans 15 amino acids. V was shortened by 0 bases and J by 1 base, with 7 bases between the two germline ends. CDR3 loop: CASSLGPRNTGELFF. CDR3 coding DNA: TGCGCCAGCAGCTTGGGGCCTCGGAACACCGGGGAGCTGTTTTTT.

The CDR3 nucleotides read TGTGCCAGCAGAGAGTGGGGCCCTCACGGCTATGGCTACACCTTC. It is translated as CASREWGPHGYGYTF. The chain is built from TRBV2 and TRBJ1-2; tentatively, D is TRBD1 (5 bases). The CDR3 totals 15 residues. Germline-derived CDR1 and CDR2 are SNHLY and FYNNEI. The V end lost 6 bases, the J end lost 4 bases, and 18 bases lay between the germline ends.

The chain is built from TRBV7-6 and TRBJ2-3, with 8 bases aligning to TRBD1. The trim removed 5 bases at V and 6 bases at J, leaving 19 bases unmatched. Germline V gene sequence: CDR1 SGHVS, CDR2 FNYEAQ. The CDR3 totals 18 residues. CDR3 residues: CASSLIQHPGQAADTQYF. Written as DNA, the CDR3 is TGTGCCAGCAGCCTAATCCAACACCCGGGACAGGCAGCTGATACGCAGTATTTT.

The CDR3 loop reads CASTFQASNQPQHF. CDR3 in DNA: TGTGCCAGTACCTTCCAGGCTAGCAATCAGCCCCAGCATTTT. The chain has TRBV19 and TRBJ1-5; D uncertain. V dropped 7 bases and J dropped 0 bases, with 10 bases sitting between them. The CDR3 has 14 amino acids. CDR1 is LNHDA, CDR2 SQIVND, per germline (reference sequence).

The CDR3 loop is CAWSAGFSGNTIYF. CDR3 DNA sequence: TGTGCCTGGAGTGCCGGTTTCTCTGGAAACACCATATATTTT. The rearrangement links TRBV30 to TRBJ1-3; D unclear. The ends were cut back, 1 base at V and 0 bases at J, with 7 bases in the middle. The CDR3 contains 14 residues. Germline V gene sequence: CDR1 GTSNPN, CDR2 SVGIG (reference sequence).

This chain joins TRBV30 and TRBJ2-1, with 14 bases lining up with TRBD2. Trimming at V came to 2 bases and at J to 8 bases, leaving 8 bases not matched to a gene. The CDR3 covers 16 residues. The germline V gene has CDR1 GTSNPN and CDR2 SVGIG (reference sequence). CDR3 in amino acids: CAWSPTSGRALDEQFF. The CDR3 nucleotides read TGTGCCTGGAGTCCGACTAGCGGGAGGGCCCTTGATGAGCAGTTCTTC.

This chain connects TRBV27 to TRBJ1-1; 8 bases line up with TRBD1. J gave up 3 bases and V 3 bases, and 9 bases lay outside the gene matches. This CDR3 spans 16 amino acids. Germline-derived CDR1 and CDR2 are MNHEY and SMNVEV (reference sequence). The CDR3 is CASSFLQTGADTEAFF. The CDR3 DNA is TGTGCCAGCAGTTTCCTTCAGACAGGGGCGGACACTGAAGCTTTCTTT.